This T cell receptor beta chain was observed in a study of T cell responses to AZD1222 COVID-19 vaccine. Study information: Investigators merged groups given second doses at roughly 4 or roughly 12 weeks. Study-wide results and limits: Reportedly, nearly half of unique spike TCRs recognized epitopes outside B.1.351/B.1.1.7 mutations. Spike-wide vaccine-associated CD4 TCRs dominated at 160-218 and 743-854.

A remark on this clone: Its matching antigen is unknown.

Generated by immunoSEQ multiplex PCR, the TCRdb table keeps only in-frame clones and is missing some. This sample has 75,000 to 95,000 clones, with approximately 91% found just once. CDR3 size: 15 residues. Germline values: CDR1 MNHEY, CDR2 SMNVEV (reference sequence). Trimming took off 8 bases at V and 0 bases at J, with 14 bases between the two ends. The sequence came from an adult in good health. The sequencing used peripheral blood, collected on day 0 of AZD1222 vaccination. The V and J genes are TRBV27 and TRBJ1-5; D unresolved. The CDR3 loop reads CASGILADSNQPQHF. The CDR3 DNA sequence: TGTGCCAGCGGAATTCTCGCGGATAGCAATCAGCCCCAGCATTTT.